This T cell receptor beta chain was sequenced during a study of identical twins. TCRdb analysed the 5' RACE reads with MiXCR anew, one entry per CDR3 protein. Of more than 350,000 distinct CDR3 sequences listed, about 10% were seen once; the top ten hold roughly 8.9%. CDR3 length: 15 amino acids. Germline CDR1 and CDR2: DFQATT and SNEGSKA (reference sequence). Trimming cost V 5 bases and J 3 bases; bases outside gene matches: 12. No donor was unhealthy or non-Caucasian. This clonotype showed up many times. The antigen is not known. Findings of the study overall: Low generation-probability sequences were in excess among twin-shared out-of-frame alpha sequences. Twin sharing of out-of-frame TCR alpha was underestimated by models in monozygotic pairs. Abundant beta clonotypes from cord blood bore fewer insertions; memory repertoires lacked this pattern.

The sequencing sample was made of naive T cells sorted from blood. The chain couples TRBV20-1 to TRBJ2-7; 8 bases map to TRBD2. The sequence was obtained from a woman between 45 and 65 years old in good health. The CDR3 region is CSAQEGGRPYYEQYF. CDR3 nucleotide sequence: TGCAGTGCTCAGGAAGGCGGGAGGCCGTACTACGAGCAGTACTTC.